This is a list of T cell receptor beta chains from one sample in a study of glioma-infiltrating T cells. TCRdb passed the multiplex PCR reads through MiXCR, listing each CDR3 protein once. The sample records approximately 140,000 distinct CDR3 sequences, more than 20% being singletons. The sample was glioma tissue, nonneoplastic brain tissue, or PBMCs (not recorded which). Receptor source: a human donor with low-grade glioma or glioblastoma, undergoing nonglioma brain surgery, or in good health (not recorded which). The CDR3 runs from the conserved cysteine through the conserved F or W. Each record gives: D gene, clone size, V gene, J gene, CDR3 protein, CDR3 DNA. A D gene is named only where the DNA matches it firmly. Clone size is stated in some rows and not others, as once, few, many or a class when expanded.

d_call: -
clone_size: many
v_call: TRBV19
j_call: TRBJ1-1
cdr3_aa: CASSDGLEAFF
cdr3_nt: TGTGCCAGTAGTGACGGCCTTGAAGCTTTCTTT

d_call: -
clone_size: -
v_call: TRBV19
j_call: TRBJ2-5
cdr3_aa: CASSQGRWAVEETQYF
cdr3_nt: TGTGCCAGTAGTCAGGGGCGGTGGGCGGTCGAAGAGACCCAGTACTTC

d_call: -
clone_size: -
v_call: TRBV3-1
j_call: TRBJ2-5
cdr3_aa: CASSQVGRQETQYF
cdr3_nt: TGTGCCAGCAGCCAAGTGGGGAGGCAAGAGACCCAGTACTTC

d_call: -
clone_size: few
v_call: TRBV28
j_call: TRBJ1-1
cdr3_aa: CASSGVMNTEAFF
cdr3_nt: TGTGCCAGCTCGGGGGTAATGAACACTGAAGCTTTCTTT

d_call: -
clone_size: -
v_call: TRBV20-1
j_call: TRBJ2-2
cdr3_aa: CSGRAVGANVLTFGAGTGELFF
cdr3_nt: -

d_call: TRBD1
clone_size: -
v_call: TRBV7-8
j_call: TRBJ2-3
cdr3_aa: CASSSDRVGTDTQYF
cdr3_nt: TGTGCCAGCAGCTCCGACAGGGTCGGCACAGATACGCAGTATTTT

d_call: TRBD2
clone_size: many
v_call: TRBV6-1
j_call: TRBJ2-5
cdr3_aa: CASRQSGGTESQYF
cdr3_nt: TGTGCCAGCAGGCAAAGCGGGGGCACGGAGTCCCAGTACTTC

d_call: -
clone_size: few
v_call: TRBV3-1
j_call: TRBJ1-1
cdr3_aa: CASSQDQGEAFF
cdr3_nt: TGTGCCAGCAGCCAAGATCAGGGGGAAGCTTTCTTT

d_call: -
clone_size: -
v_call: TRBV7-2
j_call: TRBJ2-1
cdr3_aa: CASSLGTVNEQFF
cdr3_nt: TGTGCCAGCAGCTTAGGGACTGTCAATGAGCAGTTCTTC

d_call: -
clone_size: -
v_call: TRBV7-3
j_call: TRBJ2-3
cdr3_aa: CASSPAGLFTDTQYF
cdr3_nt: TGTGCCAGCAGCCCGGCCGGGCTCTTCACAGATACGCAGTATTTT

d_call: TRBD1
clone_size: many
v_call: TRBV6-1
j_call: TRBJ1-5
cdr3_aa: CASSWHRGEPQHF
cdr3_nt: TGTGCCAGCAGTTGGCACAGGGGGGAGCCCCAGCATTTT

d_call: -
clone_size: -
v_call: TRBV7-3
j_call: TRBJ2-3
cdr3_aa: CASSWTVMGDTQYF
cdr3_nt: TGTGCCAGCAGCTGGACAGTCATGGGTGATACGCAGTATTTT

d_call: TRBD1
clone_size: -
v_call: TRBV12-3/TRBV12-4
j_call: TRBJ1-2
cdr3_aa: CASSPGTGDYGYTF
cdr3_nt: TGTGCCAGCAGTCCCGGGACAGGGGACTATGGCTACACCTTC

d_call: -
clone_size: -
v_call: TRBV12-3/TRBV12-4
j_call: TRBJ2-3
cdr3_aa: CASSSTGFPPPSTDTQYF
cdr3_nt: TGTGCCAGCAGCTCAACAGGTTTCCCACCACCATCAACAGATACGCAGTATTTT

d_call: -
clone_size: -
v_call: TRBV19
j_call: TRBJ1-2
cdr3_aa: CASSIATSDGYTF
cdr3_nt: TGTGCCAGTAGTATCGCGACGTCTGACGGCTACACCTTC

d_call: -
clone_size: -
v_call: TRBV6-1
j_call: TRBJ1-1
cdr3_aa: CASSPWGVNTEAFF
cdr3_nt: TGTGCCAGCAGCCCCTGGGGGGTGAACACTGAAGCTTTCTTT

d_call: -
clone_size: many
v_call: TRBV27
j_call: TRBJ2-5
cdr3_aa: CASSLGPPGETQYF
cdr3_nt: TGTGCCAGCAGTTTAGGCCCCCCAGGGGAGACCCAGTACTTC

d_call: -
clone_size: few
v_call: TRBV24-1
j_call: TRBJ2-3
cdr3_aa: CATSDSTPTDTDTQYF
cdr3_nt: TGTGCCACCAGTGATTCCACTCCGACCGACACAGATACGCAGTATTTT

d_call: TRBD2
clone_size: few
v_call: TRBV7-9
j_call: TRBJ2-3
cdr3_aa: CASSLWNLAGIDTQYF
cdr3_nt: TGTGCCAGCAGCTTATGGAATCTAGCGGGGATAGATACGCAGTATTTT

d_call: -
clone_size: many
v_call: TRBV15
j_call: TRBJ2-1
cdr3_aa: CATSKDIVTGGNEQFF
cdr3_nt: TGTGCCACCAGCAAGGACATTGTGACAGGCGGCAATGAGCAGTTCTTC

d_call: -
clone_size: many
v_call: TRBV6-1
j_call: TRBJ1-1
cdr3_aa: CASGVQGPNTEAFF
cdr3_nt: TGTGCCAGCGGAGTGCAGGGACCGAACACTGAAGCTTTCTTT

d_call: TRBD2
clone_size: -
v_call: TRBV20-1
j_call: TRBJ2-3
cdr3_aa: CGFRTSRTDTQYF
cdr3_nt: TGCGGTTTTAGGACTAGCCGCACAGATACGCAGTATTTT

d_call: -
clone_size: -
v_call: TRBV20-1
j_call: TRBJ1-2
cdr3_aa: CSASRGVGYTF
cdr3_nt: TGCAGTGCCAGCAGAGGGGTCGGCTACACCTTC

d_call: TRBD1
clone_size: once
v_call: TRBV11-2
j_call: TRBJ1-2
cdr3_aa: CASRATGNDGYTF
cdr3_nt: TGTGCCAGCAGAGCGACAGGGAATGATGGCTACACCTTC

d_call: TRBD2
clone_size: many
v_call: TRBV6-6
j_call: TRBJ2-1
cdr3_aa: CASSYSISGGPNEQFF
cdr3_nt: TGTGCCAGCAGTTACTCGATTAGCGGGGGGCCCAATGAGCAGTTCTTC

d_call: -
clone_size: few
v_call: TRBV3-1
j_call: TRBJ1-1
cdr3_aa: CASSQAGPKGEAFF
cdr3_nt: TGTGCCAGCAGCCAAGCCGGGCCTAAGGGGGAAGCTTTCTTT

d_call: -
clone_size: few
v_call: TRBV7-9
j_call: TRBJ1-1
cdr3_aa: CASSSMTATEAFF
cdr3_nt: TGTGCCAGCAGCTCGATGACAGCCACTGAAGCTTTCTTT

d_call: TRBD1
clone_size: many
v_call: TRBV25-1
j_call: TRBJ1-2
cdr3_aa: CASSKQGGNYGYTF
cdr3_nt: TGTGCCAGCAGTAAACAGGGGGGCAACTATGGCTACACCTTC

d_call: -
clone_size: -
v_call: TRBV4-2
j_call: TRBJ1-5
cdr3_aa: CASSQDLSTGRNQPQHF
cdr3_nt: TGTGCCAGCAGCCAAGATCTTTCGACAGGCCGAAATCAGCCCCAGCATTTT

d_call: TRBD1
clone_size: few
v_call: TRBV24-1
j_call: TRBJ1-2
cdr3_aa: CATSEGQGYGYTF
cdr3_nt: TGTGCCACCAGTGAGGGACAGGGGTATGGCTACACCTTC

d_call: -
clone_size: once
v_call: TRBV11-2
j_call: TRBJ1-1
cdr3_aa: CASSFRTNTEALF
cdr3_nt: TGTGCCAGCAGCTTCCGGACGAACACTGAAGCTCTCTTT

d_call: -
clone_size: few
v_call: TRBV27
j_call: TRBJ1-2
cdr3_aa: CASSTEAFYGYTF
cdr3_nt: TGTGCCAGCAGCACCGAGGCTTTCTATGGCTACACCTTC

d_call: TRBD1
clone_size: -
v_call: TRBV7-9
j_call: TRBJ1-1
cdr3_aa: CASSPTGVSEAFF
cdr3_nt: TGTGCCAGCAGCCCGACAGGGGTTAGTGAAGCTTTCTTT